The rows below give T cell receptor beta chains drawn from one sample of a study of T cells in Graves' hyperthyroidism and ophthalmopathy. From the multiplex PCR reads, TCRdb called clonotypes with MiXCR, one entry per CDR3 protein. The top ten hold 15% to 17% of the sample, which has 550,000 to 800,000 distinct CDR3 sequences, approximately 15% seen once. The specimen sequenced was blood. These receptors were taken from a man over 45 with Graves' hyperthyroidism. The CDR3 runs from the conserved cysteine through the conserved F or W. Each record gives: CDR3 protein, CDR3 DNA, J gene, D gene, V gene, clone size. D genes are given only for firm matches. Part of the rows lack a size; the others show once, few, many or a class for expanded clones.

cdr3_aa: CSANGQGKETQYF
cdr3_nt: TGCAGTGCTAATGGGCAGGGGAAAGAGACCCAGTACTTC
j_call: TRBJ2-5
d_call: .
v_call: TRBV20-1
clone_size: many

cdr3_aa: CASRTGASNTGELFF
cdr3_nt: TGTGCCAGCAGAACAGGCGCCTCGAACACCGGGGAGCTGTTTTTT
j_call: TRBJ2-2
d_call: .
v_call: TRBV6-2/TRBV6-3
clone_size: few

cdr3_aa: CASGNLMNTEAFF
cdr3_nt: TGTGCCAGCGGCAACTTAATGAACACTGAAGCTTTCTTT
j_call: TRBJ1-1
d_call: .
v_call: TRBV28
clone_size: many

cdr3_aa: CATRRDSNTEAFF
cdr3_nt: TGTGCCACCAGGAGGGACAGTAACACTGAAGCTTTCTTT
j_call: TRBJ1-1
d_call: TRBD1
v_call: TRBV15
clone_size: many

cdr3_aa: CASSFIGGNQPQHF
cdr3_nt: TGTGCCAGCAGTTTTATCGGGGGGAATCAGCCCCAGCATTTT
j_call: TRBJ1-5
d_call: .
v_call: TRBV12-3/TRBV12-4
clone_size: many

cdr3_aa: CASSPRQGGAYGYTF
cdr3_nt: TGTGCCAGCAGTCCAAGACAGGGGGGTGCCTATGGCTACACCTTC
j_call: TRBJ1-2
d_call: TRBD1
v_call: TRBV6-1
clone_size: few

cdr3_aa: CASSISSGRTDTQYF
cdr3_nt: TGTGCCAGCAGCATATCTAGCGGGAGAACAGATACGCAGTATTTT
j_call: TRBJ2-3
d_call: TRBD2
v_call: TRBV7-9
clone_size: .

cdr3_aa: CTQGGGGLTDTQYF
cdr3_nt: TGCACCCAGGGAGGGGGAGGGCTCACAGATACGCAGTATTTT
j_call: TRBJ2-3
d_call: .
v_call: TRBV20-1
clone_size: .

cdr3_aa: CASIKTSGSVNEQFF
cdr3_nt: TGTGCCAGCATTAAAACTAGCGGGAGCGTCAATGAGCAGTTCTTC
j_call: TRBJ2-1
d_call: TRBD2
v_call: TRBV6-1
clone_size: few

cdr3_aa: CVPLLGYEQYF
cdr3_nt: TGTGTCCCACTATTGGGGTACGAGCAGTACTTC
j_call: TRBJ2-7
d_call: .
v_call: TRBV10-3
clone_size: few

cdr3_aa: CSARLAGGVYEQYF
cdr3_nt: TGCAGTGCTCGACTAGCGGGAGGAGTTTACGAGCAGTACTTC
j_call: TRBJ2-7
d_call: TRBD2
v_call: TRBV20-1
clone_size: once

cdr3_aa: CASSYYPGQGFSEQFF
cdr3_nt: TGTGCCAGCAGTTACTACCCGGGACAGGGTTTCAGTGAGCAGTTCTTC
j_call: TRBJ2-1
d_call: TRBD1
v_call: TRBV6-2/TRBV6-3
clone_size: .

cdr3_aa: CASSFSVVDEQFF
cdr3_nt: TGTGCCAGCAGTTTTTCGGTCGTCGATGAGCAGTTCTTC
j_call: TRBJ2-1
d_call: .
v_call: TRBV12-3/TRBV12-4
clone_size: .

cdr3_aa: CASSPAGQGEGTGELFF
cdr3_nt: TGTGCCAGCAGCCCCGCGGGACAGGGTGAAGGCACCGGGGAGCTGTTTTTT
j_call: TRBJ2-2
d_call: TRBD1
v_call: TRBV3-1
clone_size: many

cdr3_aa: CASSQQGGETQYF
cdr3_nt: TGTGCCAGCAGTCAACAGGGGGGGGAGACCCAGTACTTC
j_call: TRBJ2-5
d_call: .
v_call: TRBV2
clone_size: many

cdr3_aa: CASTKTLIGNEQFF
cdr3_nt: TGTGCCAGTACAAAGACCTTAATAGGAAATGAGCAGTTCTTC
j_call: TRBJ2-1
d_call: .
v_call: TRBV19
clone_size: many

cdr3_aa: CASTKEGLRGYTF
cdr3_nt: TGTGCCAGCACAAAAGAAGGGCTTCGTGGCTACACCTTC
j_call: TRBJ1-2
d_call: .
v_call: TRBV28
clone_size: many

cdr3_aa: CASSMRGLGANVLTF
cdr3_nt: TGTGCCAGTAGTATGAGGGGGCTTGGGGCCAACGTCCTGACTTTC
j_call: TRBJ2-6
d_call: TRBD1
v_call: TRBV19
clone_size: many

cdr3_aa: CASSVPGQGNEKLFF
cdr3_nt: TGTGCCAGCAGCGTTCCGGGACAGGGAAATGAAAAACTGTTTTTT
j_call: TRBJ1-4
d_call: TRBD1
v_call: TRBV7-9
clone_size: .

cdr3_aa: CASSLTGTTNYEQYF
cdr3_nt: TGTGCCAGCAGCTTGACAGGAACAACCAACTACGAGCAGTACTTC
j_call: TRBJ2-7
d_call: .
v_call: TRBV11-2
clone_size: .

cdr3_aa: CAITGTGSNTGELFF
cdr3_nt: TGTGCCATCACCGGGACAGGCTCGAACACCGGGGAGCTGTTTTTT
j_call: TRBJ2-2
d_call: TRBD1
v_call: TRBV10-3
clone_size: few

cdr3_aa: CASSYTETQYF
cdr3_nt: TGTGCCAGCAGCTATACAGAGACCCAGTACTTC
j_call: TRBJ2-5
d_call: .
v_call: TRBV11-2
clone_size: many

cdr3_aa: CASSEAGGRGPEQYF
cdr3_nt: TGTGCCAGCAGTGAAGCGGGCGGGAGGGGCCCCGAGCAGTACTTC
j_call: TRBJ2-7
d_call: TRBD2
v_call: TRBV2
clone_size: few

cdr3_aa: CASSFDTNYEQFF
cdr3_nt: TGCGCCAGCAGCTTCGACACTAATTATGAGCAGTTCTTC
j_call: TRBJ2-1
d_call: .
v_call: TRBV5-1
clone_size: many

cdr3_aa: CASSMGLAVNEQFF
cdr3_nt: TGTGCCAGTAGTATGGGACTAGCGGTCAATGAGCAGTTCTTC
j_call: TRBJ2-1
d_call: TRBD2
v_call: TRBV19
clone_size: .

cdr3_aa: CSAHGASGVSSYNEQFF
cdr3_nt: TGCAGTGCTCATGGGGCTAGCGGAGTTAGCTCCTACAATGAGCAGTTCTTC
j_call: TRBJ2-1
d_call: TRBD2
v_call: TRBV20-1
clone_size: many

cdr3_aa: CASSLRVSRDDIQYF
cdr3_nt: TGTGCCAGCAGCTTAAGAGTTAGCAGGGACGACATTCAGTACTTC
j_call: TRBJ2-4
d_call: .
v_call: TRBV13
clone_size: many

cdr3_aa: CAISVPGTTEAFF
cdr3_nt: TGTGCCATCAGTGTTCCAGGGACCACTGAAGCTTTCTTT
j_call: TRBJ1-1
d_call: .
v_call: TRBV10-3
clone_size: .

cdr3_aa: CASSVATLAASYEQYF
cdr3_nt: TGTGCCAGCAGCGTAGCTACCCTAGCAGCCTCCTACGAGCAGTACTTC
j_call: TRBJ2-7
d_call: .
v_call: TRBV9
clone_size: many

cdr3_aa: CSASGLANNEQFF
cdr3_nt: TGCAGTGCTTCGGGACTAGCGAACAATGAGCAGTTCTTC
j_call: TRBJ2-1
d_call: TRBD2
v_call: TRBV20-1
clone_size: many

cdr3_aa: CASSPDRGGAYNEQFF
cdr3_nt: TGTGCCAGCAGTCCTGACAGGGGCGGCGCCTACAATGAGCAGTTCTTC
j_call: TRBJ2-1
d_call: TRBD1
v_call: TRBV2
clone_size: many

cdr3_aa: CATQDRGNYEQYF
cdr3_nt: TGTGCCACCCAAGACCGGGGCAACTACGAGCAGTACTTC
j_call: TRBJ2-7
d_call: .
v_call: TRBV28
clone_size: many

cdr3_aa: CASSWGAYNEQFF
cdr3_nt: TGTGCCAGCAGCTGGGGAGCCTACAATGAGCAGTTCTTC
j_call: TRBJ2-1
d_call: .
v_call: TRBV7-3
clone_size: many

cdr3_aa: CASSPLSGSPYNEQFF
cdr3_nt: TGTGCCAGCAGCCCCCTTAGCGGGAGCCCCTACAATGAGCAGTTCTTC
j_call: TRBJ2-1
d_call: TRBD2
v_call: TRBV7-2
clone_size: many

cdr3_aa: CASSLGWQGGVGGEQYF
cdr3_nt: TGTGCCAGCAGTTTAGGTTGGCAGGGAGGGGTAGGGGGCGAGCAGTACTTC
j_call: TRBJ2-7
d_call: .
v_call: TRBV12-3/TRBV12-4
clone_size: few